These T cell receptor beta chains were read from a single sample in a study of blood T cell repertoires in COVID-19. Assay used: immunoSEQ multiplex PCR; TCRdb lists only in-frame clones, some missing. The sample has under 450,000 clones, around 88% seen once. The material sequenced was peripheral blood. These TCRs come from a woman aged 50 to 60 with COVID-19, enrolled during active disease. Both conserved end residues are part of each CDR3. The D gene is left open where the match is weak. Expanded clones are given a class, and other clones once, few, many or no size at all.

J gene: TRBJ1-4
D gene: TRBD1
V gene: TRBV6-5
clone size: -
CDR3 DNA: TGTGCCAGCAGTTACTCGGGACAGAGTAATGAAAAACTGTTTTTT
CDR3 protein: CASSYSGQSNEKLFF

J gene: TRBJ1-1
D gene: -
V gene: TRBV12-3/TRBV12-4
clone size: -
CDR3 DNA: TGTGCCAGCAGTGTCCAGACTGAAGCTTTCTTT
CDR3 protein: CASSVQTEAFF

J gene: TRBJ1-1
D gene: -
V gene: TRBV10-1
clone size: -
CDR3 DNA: TGCGCCAGCAGTGAGAGCCTGCCAAACGGAGCTTTCTTT
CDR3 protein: CASSESLPNGAFF

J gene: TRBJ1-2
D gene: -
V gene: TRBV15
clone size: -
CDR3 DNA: TGTGCCACCAGCAGAGATTTGAATGCAGTGGATGGCTACACCTTC
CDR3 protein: CATSRDLNAVDGYTF

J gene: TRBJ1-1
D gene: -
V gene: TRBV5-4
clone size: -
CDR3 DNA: TGTGCCAGCAGCTTGGCCGGAAACAGTGAAGCTTTCTTT
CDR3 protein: CASSLAGNSEAFF

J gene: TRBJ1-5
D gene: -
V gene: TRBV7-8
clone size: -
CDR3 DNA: TGTGCCAGCAGCCCAGCTCGGACATTTACGGGAGATCAGCCCCAGCATTTT
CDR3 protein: CASSPARTFTGDQPQHF

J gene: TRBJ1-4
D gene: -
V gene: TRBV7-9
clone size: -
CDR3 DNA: TGTGCCAGCAGCGTCTCCTTTTCGGGGCTGTTTTTT
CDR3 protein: CASSVSFSGLFF

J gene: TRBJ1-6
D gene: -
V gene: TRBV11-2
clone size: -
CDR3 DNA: TGTGCCAGCAGCTTGATCCGCGGGGGCAGGTCCTATAATTCACCCCTCCACTTT
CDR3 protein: CASSLIRGGRSYNSPLHF

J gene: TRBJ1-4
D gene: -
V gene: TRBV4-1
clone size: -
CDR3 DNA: TGCGCCAGCAGCCAAGAGAGGGTGCGAATTGCAACTAATGAAAAACTGTTTTTT
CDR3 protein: CASSQERVRIATNEKLFF

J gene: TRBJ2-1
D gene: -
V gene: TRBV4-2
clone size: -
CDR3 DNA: TGTGCCAGCAGCCAGGCGGGACTGCAACCTTACAATGAGCAGTTCTTC
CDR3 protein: CASSQAGLQPYNEQFF

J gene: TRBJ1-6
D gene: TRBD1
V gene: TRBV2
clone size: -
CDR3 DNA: TGTGCCAGCACCCAATCACAGGGGGCTGAGAATTCACCCCTCCACTTT
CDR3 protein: CASTQSQGAENSPLHF

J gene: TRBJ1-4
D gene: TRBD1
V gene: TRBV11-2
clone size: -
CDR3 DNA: TGTGCCAGCAGCTCTGGCGACCCGGGACAGGGACTGACTAATGAAAAACTGTTTTTT
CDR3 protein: CASSSGDPGQGLTNEKLFF

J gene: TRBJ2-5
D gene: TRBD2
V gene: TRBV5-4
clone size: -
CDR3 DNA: TGTGCCAGCAGCCGTGGCGGGGGTCAAGAGACCCAGTACTTC
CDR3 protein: CASSRGGGQETQYF

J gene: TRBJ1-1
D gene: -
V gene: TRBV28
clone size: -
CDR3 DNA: TGTGCCAGCGTCCCCATCGGGGAGCTGAACACTGAAGCTTTCTTT
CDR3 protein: CASVPIGELNTEAFF

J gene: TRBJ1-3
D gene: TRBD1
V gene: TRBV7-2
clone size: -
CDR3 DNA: TGTGCCAGCAGCTTAGCCCCAGGGGGACAGCTGACTAAGTCTGGAAACACCATATATTTT
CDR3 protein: CASSLAPGGQLTKSGNTIYF

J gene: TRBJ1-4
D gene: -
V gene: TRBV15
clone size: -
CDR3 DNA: TGTGCCACCAGCAGAGTACAGACAACTAATGAAAAACTGTTTTTT
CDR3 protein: CATSRVQTTNEKLFF

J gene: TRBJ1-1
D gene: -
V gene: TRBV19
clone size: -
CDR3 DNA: TGTGCCAGTACTGCAACACCCGCTGAAGCTTTCTTT
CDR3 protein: CASTATPAEAFF

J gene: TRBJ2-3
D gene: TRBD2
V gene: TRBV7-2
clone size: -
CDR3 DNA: TGTGCCAGCAGCCCTGGACTAGCGGTTACAGATACGCAGTATTTT
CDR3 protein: CASSPGLAVTDTQYF

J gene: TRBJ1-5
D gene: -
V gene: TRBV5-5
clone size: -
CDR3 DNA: TGTGCCAGCAGCCCGCTCCCCGGGTTAGGGGGCAATCAGCCCCAGCATTTT
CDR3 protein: CASSPLPGLGGNQPQHF

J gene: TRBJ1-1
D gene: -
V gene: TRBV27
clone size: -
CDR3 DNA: TGTGCCAGCAGGCCGGTCGGGTACACTGAAGCTTTCTTT
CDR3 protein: CASRPVGYTEAFF

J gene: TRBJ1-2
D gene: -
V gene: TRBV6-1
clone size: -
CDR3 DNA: TGTGCCAGCAGTGAACAGGGGCGACCGGGCATAGGGGGCTACACCTTC
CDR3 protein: CASSEQGRPGIGGYTF

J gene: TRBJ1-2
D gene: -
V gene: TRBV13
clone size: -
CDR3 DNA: TGTGCCAGCAGCTTGACGGGGGGCTATGGCTACACCTTC
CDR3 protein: CASSLTGGYGYTF

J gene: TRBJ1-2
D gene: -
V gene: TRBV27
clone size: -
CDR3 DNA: TGTGCCAGCAGTTTAAAGACAGTAGTAAGCTATGGCTACACCTTC
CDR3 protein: CASSLKTVVSYGYTF

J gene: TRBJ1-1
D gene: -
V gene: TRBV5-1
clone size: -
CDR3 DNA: TGCGCCAGCAGCTTGGAGGCCGCCCAGGGCACTGAAGCTTTCTTT
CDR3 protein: CASSLEAAQGTEAFF

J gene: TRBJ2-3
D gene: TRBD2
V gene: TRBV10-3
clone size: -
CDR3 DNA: TGTGCCATCAGTGGTCGGGGAGGGTTCACTAACACAGATACGCAGTATTTT
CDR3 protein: CAISGRGGFTNTDTQYF

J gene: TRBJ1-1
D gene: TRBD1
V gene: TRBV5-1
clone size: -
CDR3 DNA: TGCGCCAGCAGCCCGACAGGGGGCTCGAACACTGAAGCTTTCTTT
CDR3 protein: CASSPTGGSNTEAFF

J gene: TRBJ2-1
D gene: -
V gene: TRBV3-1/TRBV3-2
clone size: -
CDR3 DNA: TGTGCCAGCAGCCAAGCCGCGCGGGGCTCGAGGAATGAGCAGTTCTTC
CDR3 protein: CASSQAARGSRNEQFF

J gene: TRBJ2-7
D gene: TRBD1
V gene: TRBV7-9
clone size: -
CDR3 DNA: TGTGCCAGCAGCGGCGGGACAGGGAAGCGCTACGAGCAGTACTTC
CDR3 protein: CASSGGTGKRYEQYF

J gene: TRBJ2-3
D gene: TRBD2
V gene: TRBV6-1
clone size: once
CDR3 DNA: TGTGCCAGCAGTGAATTTGGGCGGGGGGGTATTGATACGCAGTATTTT
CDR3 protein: CASSEFGRGGIDTQYF

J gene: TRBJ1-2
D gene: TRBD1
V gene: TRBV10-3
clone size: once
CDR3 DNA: TGTGCCATCAGACGGGACAAGGGGGCTGGGGGCTACACCTTC
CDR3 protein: CAIRRDKGAGGYTF

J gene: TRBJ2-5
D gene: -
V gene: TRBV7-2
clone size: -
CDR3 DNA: TGTGCCAGCAGCTTATTTGGCGGGGAGAAGACCCAGTACTTC
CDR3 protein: CASSLFGGEKTQYF

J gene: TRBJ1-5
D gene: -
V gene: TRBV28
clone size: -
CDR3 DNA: TGTGCCAGCAGCTTGGGACTTCTTAGCAATCAGCCCCAGCATTTT
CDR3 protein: CASSLGLLSNQPQHF

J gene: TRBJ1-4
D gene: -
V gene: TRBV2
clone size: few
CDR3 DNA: TGTGCCAGCAGTGCACATAAGAATGAAAAACTGTTTTTT
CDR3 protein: CASSAHKNEKLFF

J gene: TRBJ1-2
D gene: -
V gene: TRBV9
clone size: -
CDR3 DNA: TGTGCCAGCAGCTCGGGGGGAGCTAACTATGGCTACACCTTC
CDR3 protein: CASSSGGANYGYTF

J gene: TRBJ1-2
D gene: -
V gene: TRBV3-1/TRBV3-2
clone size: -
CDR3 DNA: TGTGCCAGCAGCCTAGGCAGGAGCTACACCTTC
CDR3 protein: CASSLGRSYTF

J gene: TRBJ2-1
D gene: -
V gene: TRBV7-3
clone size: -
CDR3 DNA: TGTGCCAGCAGCCTCGGACAGAACAATGAGCAGTTCTTC
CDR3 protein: CASSLGQNNEQFF

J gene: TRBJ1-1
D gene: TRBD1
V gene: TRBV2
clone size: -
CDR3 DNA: TGTGCCAGTTTACTAGGGGGCGAAGCTTTCTTT
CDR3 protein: CASLLGGEAFF

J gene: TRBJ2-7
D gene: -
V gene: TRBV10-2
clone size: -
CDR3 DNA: TGCGCCAGCACCTGGTCTTCTGGGGGGGAGCAGTACTTC
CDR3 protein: CASTWSSGGEQYF

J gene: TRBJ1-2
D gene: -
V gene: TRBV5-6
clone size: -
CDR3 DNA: TGTGCCAGCAGCCCCGACGCGGGACGCCAAGTACCGGGCTACACCTTC
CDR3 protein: CASSPDAGRQVPGYTF

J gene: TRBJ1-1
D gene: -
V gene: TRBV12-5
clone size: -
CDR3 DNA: TGTGCTAGTGGTTTACAGAACACTGAAGCTTTCTTT
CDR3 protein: CASGLQNTEAFF

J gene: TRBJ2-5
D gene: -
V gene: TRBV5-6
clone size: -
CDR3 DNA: TGTGCCAGCAGCCTCGGGGGTCGGGAGACCCAGTACTTC
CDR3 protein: CASSLGGRETQYF

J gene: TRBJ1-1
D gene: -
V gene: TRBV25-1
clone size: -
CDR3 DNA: TGTGCCAGCAGTGAATATCGGGGGACTGAAGCTTTCTTT
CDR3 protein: CASSEYRGTEAFF

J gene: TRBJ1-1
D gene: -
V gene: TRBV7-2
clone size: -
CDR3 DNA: TGTGCCAGCAGCTTAGGCCAGAACATTGAAGCTTTCTTT
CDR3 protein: CASSLGQNIEAFF

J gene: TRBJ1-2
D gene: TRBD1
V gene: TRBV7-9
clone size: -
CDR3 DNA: TGTGCCAGCAGCCCTCCCGGGACAGGGAAGGACTATGGCTACACCTTC
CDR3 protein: CASSPPGTGKDYGYTF

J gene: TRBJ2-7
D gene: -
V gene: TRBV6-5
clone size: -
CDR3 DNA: TGTGCCAGCAGTCAGCGACTTGGCTACGAGCAGTACTTC
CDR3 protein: CASSQRLGYEQYF

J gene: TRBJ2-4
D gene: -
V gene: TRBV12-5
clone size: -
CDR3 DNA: TGTGCTAGTGCACGGACAGCCTCTCTAGCCAAAAACATTCAGTACTTC
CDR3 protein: CASARTASLAKNIQYF

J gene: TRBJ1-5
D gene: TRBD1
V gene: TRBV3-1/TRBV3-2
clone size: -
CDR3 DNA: TGTGCCAGCAGCCAAGGACAGGGTCGGCAGCCCCAGCATTTT
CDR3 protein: CASSQGQGRQPQHF

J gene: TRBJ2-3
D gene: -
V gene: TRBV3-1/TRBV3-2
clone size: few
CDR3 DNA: TGTGCCAGCACCCCGCGGGGTTCCCACGGCACAGATACGCAGTATTTT
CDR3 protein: CASTPRGSHGTDTQYF